Following are 27 T cell receptor beta chains from one sample sequenced in a study of blood T cells in healthy people across ages. Primed by a sample-barcoded 5' primer and a J-beta primer mix, a second PCR proceeded for about 7 to 11 cycles. MiXCR, run by TCRdb on the 5' RACE reads, gives a single entry per CDR3 protein. The data contain roughly 680,000 distinct CDR3 sequences, 52% of them singletons. The sample taken for sequencing was blood. The receptors were sampled from a woman at least 80 years old in good health.

This sequence joins TRBV6-6 and TRBJ1-2, with 9 positions matching TRBD1. J was trimmed by 3 bases and V by 6 bases; bases with no gene match: 8. The CDR3 has 15 residues. CDR1 and CDR2 (germline): MNHNY, SVGAGI (reference sequence). For the CDR3, the DNA is TGTGCCAGCAGAATTAACAGGGGGCGAGACTATGGCTACACCTTC. Translating gives CASRINRGRDYGYTF.

As to this clonotype: One base away lies a much larger clone, so this may be a sequencing read error. The genes are TRBV9 and TRBJ2-2; D might be TRBD1 (5 bases). The CDR3 loop spans 14 amino acids. Trimming stripped 5 bases from V and 3 bases from J, with 11 bases between. The V gene's germline CDR1 is SGDLS and CDR2 YYNGEE. The CDR3 DNA sequence: TGTGCCAGCAGAAAAGAGACAGACACCGGGGAGCTGTTTTTT. Translating it yields CASRKETDTGELFF.

J is TRBJ2-5 and V is TRBV29-1; D gene unclear. This CDR3 comprises 14 residues. Per the germline V gene, CDR1 is SQVTM and CDR2 is ANQGSEA. Trimming left V 2 bases short and J 0 bases short, with 10 bases between. CDR3 sequence (DNA): TGCAGCGTTGAATCCCAGGACCACCAAGAGACCCAGTACTTC. Its protein is CSVESQDHQETQYF.

This clonotype was counted many times. The chain is built from TRBV20-1 and TRBJ2-1; no reliable D call. The CDR3 spans 14 residues. Germline lookup yields CDR1 DFQATT and CDR2 SNEGSKA (reference sequence). Trimming shortened V by 5 bases and J by 0 bases, and 11 bases separated the two germline ends. The CDR3 region has the DNA TGCAGTGCTCGATGGCCAACCTCCTACAATGAGCAGTTCTTC. Translated: CSARWPTSYNEQFF.

Many counts were recorded for this clonotype. This chain connects TRBV27 to TRBJ2-3; TRBD2 might be the D (6 bases). The V end lost 8 bases, the J end lost 1 base, and 10 bases lay between the germline ends. The V gene's germline CDR1 is MNHEY and CDR2 SMNVEV (reference sequence). The CDR3 contains 13 residues. This CDR3 reads CASRPSGTDTQYF. CDR3 DNA sequence: TGTGCCAGCCGTCCTAGCGGCACAGATACGCAGTATTTT.

The gene calls are TRBV7-9 and TRBJ2-1, with 7 bases lining up with TRBD2. V dropped 4 bases and J dropped 8; count of bases not matched to a gene: 11. CDR3 length equals 15 residues. Germline V gene lookup returns CDR1 SEHNR and CDR2 FQNEAQ (reference sequence). CDR3 sequence (DNA): TGTGCCAGCAGCTCACCCGGGACTAAAAGCGATGAGCAGTTCTTC. Encoded protein: CASSSPGTKSDEQFF.

About this clonotype itself: Being one base from a much bigger clone, this may be a read error. The V call is TRBV12-3 or TRBV12-4, the J call TRBJ2-1; perhaps TRBD2 as D (5 bases). The CDR3 runs to 15 residues. Trimming stripped 5 bases from V and 10 bases from J, with 21 bases between. The CDR3 loop reads CASSPARGIYVEQFF. CDR3 coding DNA: TGTGCCAGCAGTCCCGCCCGGGGAATATACGTGGAGCAGTTCTTC.

The rearrangement joins TRBV4-2 to TRBJ2-4; weak D call: TRBD2 (5 bases). The CDR3 consists of 16 residues. Germline V gene lookup returns CDR1 LGHNA and CDR2 YNFKEQ. The ends were cut back, 0 bases at V and 13 bases at J, with 22 bases in the middle. The CDR3 loop reads CASSQDRKGQATGQYF. The DNA of the CDR3 is TGTGCCAGCAGCCAAGATCGAAAGGGCCAAGCTACGGGGCAGTACTTC.

This clonotype was observed at least ten times. V gene TRBV20-1 combines with J gene TRBJ1-1, with TRBD1 identical over 8 bases. The length of the CDR3 is 16 residues. Germline V gene lookup returns CDR1 DFQATT and CDR2 SNEGSKA (reference sequence). V lost 3 bases, J lost 2 bases, and 11 bases stayed unmatched. The CDR3: CSASDQGAFPNTEAFF. As DNA, the CDR3 is TGCAGTGCTAGTGATCAGGGGGCTTTCCCCAACACTGAAGCTTTCTTT.

The chain uses TRBV9 and TRBJ1-6; TRBD1 aligns across 7 bases. CDR1 is SGDLS, CDR2 YYNGEE, per germline. The CDR3 has 14 residues. V trimming: 5 bases; J trimming: 12 bases; junction bases outside the gene matches: 11. The CDR3 DNA is TGTGCCAGCAGGTCCCTCGACAGGGACCAACCCCTCCACTTT. Translation gives CASRSLDRDQPLHF.

Ten or more counts support this clonotype. V usage is TRBV29-1 and J usage is TRBJ2-2; D may be TRBD1 or TRBD2 (5 bases each). Germline V gene lookup returns CDR1 SQVTM and CDR2 ANQGSEA. The V gene lost 2 bases and the J gene lost 8 bases, with 9 bases spanning the gap. This CDR3 has 12 amino acids. CDR3 sequence: CSVELGEGELFF. CDR3 DNA: TGCAGCGTTGAACTGGGGGAGGGGGAGCTGTTTTTT.

With regard to this clonotype: This may be a read error: a much more frequent sequence differs by one nucleotide. The V gene is TRBV20-1, the J gene TRBJ1-2; D possibly corresponds to TRBD1 (6 bases). Germline-derived CDR1 and CDR2 are DFQATT and SNEGSKA (reference sequence). Trimming took 3 bases from V and 0 from J, leaving 14 bases between them. This CDR3 is 15 amino acids long. The CDR3 protein is CSARGAGQANYGYTF. CDR3 DNA: TGCAGTGCTAGGGGGGCAGGCCAGGCTAACTATGGCTACACCTTC.

The chain has TRBV12-3 or TRBV12-4 and TRBJ1-1; TRBD1 might be the D (5 bases). CDR3 size: 12 residues. V lost 8 bases to trimming and J lost 4 bases, with 11 bases between them. CDR3: CASAGGGTEAFF. DNA for the CDR3: TGTGCCAGCGCCGGGGGAGGCACTGAAGCTTTCTTT.

The CDR3 DNA reads TGCGCCAGCAGTGCTGACCGGACTAGAGGAGGGACCCAGTACTTC. Protein sequence: CASSADRTRGGTQYF. The chain is built from TRBV10-2 and TRBJ2-5; 7 bases fit TRBD2. V was pared by 4 bases and J by 7 bases, with 12 bases of the junction left unmatched. Germline loops: CDR1 WSHSY, CDR2 SAAADI. CDR3 length: 15 residues.

Worth noting for this clonotype: This clone may be a read error of a much larger clone one base away. V and J are TRBV29-1 and TRBJ2-3; D ambiguous. This CDR3 has 14 residues. Trimming left V 3 bases short and J 4 bases short, with 14 bases between. Germline CDR1 and CDR2: SQVTM and ANQGSEA. Here the CDR3 DNA reads TGCAGCGTTGACAGTGGGCTTGGCGCAGATACGCAGTATTTT. This gives the protein CSVDSGLGADTQYF.

The chain employs TRBV24-1 and TRBJ2-3; D might be TRBD1 (5 bases). Germline V lookup: CDR1 KGHDR, CDR2 SFDVKD. The CDR3 runs to 13 residues. Trimming left V 2 bases short and J 3 bases short, with 5 bases between. The CDR3 is CATSDSGTDTQYF. The DNA of the CDR3 is TGTGCCACCAGTGATTCAGGGACAGATACGCAGTATTTT.

This clonotype was seen a handful of times. The chain joins TRBV13 to TRBJ1-4; D is perhaps TRBD1 (6 bases). The V end was cut by 5 bases, the J end by 7 bases, with 17 bases between. Per the germline V gene, CDR1 is PRHDT and CDR2 is FYEKMQ (reference sequence). This CDR3 region has 15 residues. Here the CDR3 reads CASSPGRGRGEKLFF. CDR3 in DNA: TGTGCCAGCAGCCCTGGCAGGGGACGGGGTGAAAAACTGTTTTTT. The full variable domain, rest sourced from reference TRBV13 and TRBJ1-4, is AAGVIQSPRHLIKEKRETATLKCYPIPRHDTVYWYQQGPGQDPQFLISFYEKMQSDKGSIPDRFSAQQFSDYHSELNMSSLELGDSALYFCASSPGRGRGEKLFFGSGTQLSVL.

This clonotype showed up just a few times. The J gene is TRBJ2-1, the V gene TRBV5-1, with 9 bases aligning to TRBD1. The CDR3 length is 17 residues. V was pared by 1 base and J by 3 bases, with 8 bases of the junction left unmatched. Germline V CDR1 and CDR2: SGHRS, YFSETQ. As DNA, the CDR3 is TGCGCCAGCAGCTTGCCTATGGGACAGGGCCTCTACAATGAGCAGTTCTTC. Translation: CASSLPMGQGLYNEQFF.

This clonotype was counted a single time. The rearrangement joins TRBV2 to TRBJ2-5; 7 bases map to TRBD2. The CDR3 contains 17 residues. The V gene's germline CDR1 is SNHLY and CDR2 FYNNEI. V lost 5 bases and J lost 2; bases outside the gene matches: 14. Here the CDR3 reads CASSSFPGTTMQETQYF. The CDR3 nucleotides read TGTGCCAGCAGTTCTTTCCCCGGGACTACTATGCAAGAGACCCAGTACTTC.

Notes on this clonotype: A junction end diverges from the germline sequence, so it may reflect a read error. V usage is TRBV20-1 and J usage is TRBJ2-7, with a weak D call TRBD2 (6 bases). Per the germline V gene, CDR1 is DFQATT and CDR2 is SNEGSKA (reference sequence). This CDR3 is built from 15 residues. CDR3 sequence reads: CSASLVGGLSCEQYF. The CDR3 DNA is TGCAGTGCTAGCTTGGTGGGAGGTCTCTCCTGCGAGCAGTACTTC.

To note about this clonotype: A read error may be the cause here, since a much bigger clone is one base away. CDR3: CASSQASGAFFGNEQYF. The DNA of the CDR3 is TGTGCCAGCAGCCAAGCTAGCGGAGCATTTTTTGGAAATGAGCAGTACTTC. The chain employs TRBV4-2 and TRBJ2-1; 7 bases map to TRBD2. The last part of the DNA fits TRBJ2-7 better; the J call may be wrong. The CDR3 length is 17 residues. CDR1 and CDR2 (germline): LGHNA, YNFKEQ.

Comment on this clonotype: At one end, the junction sequence differs from germline, possibly due to a read error. This sequence joins TRBV4-1 and TRBJ2-7; 7 bases agree with TRBD1. CDR3 length: 16 amino acids. In germline, CDR1 is MGHRA, CDR2 YSYEKL. The CDR3 sequence: CAGSPGPGGVSYEQYF. CDR3 nucleotides: TGCGCCGGCAGCCCTGGACCAGGGGGAGTCTCCTACGAGCAGTACTTC.

This clonotype occurred a few times. The chain combines TRBV20-1 with TRBJ2-1, with TRBD2 matching over 9 bases. Germline V gene lookup returns CDR1 DFQATT and CDR2 SNEGSKA (reference sequence). The CDR3 contains 14 residues. The V segment lost 3 bases and the J segment 6 bases; nucleotides outside the gene matches: 6. CDR3 residues: CSARSGGLLNEQFF. Written as DNA, the CDR3 is TGCAGTGCTAGGAGCGGGGGGCTCCTCAATGAGCAGTTCTTC.

V usage is TRBV12-3 or TRBV12-4 and J usage is TRBJ2-1; D not resolved. The germline V and J ends were trimmed by 6 bases and 0 bases, with 18 bases remaining between them. The CDR3 covers 17 residues. The CDR3 loop reads CASSNLGSTRSYNEQFF. The CDR3 DNA follows: TGTGCCAGCAGCAACCTGGGGTCCACCCGCTCCTACAATGAGCAGTTCTTC.

At least ten counts were recorded for this clonotype. J is TRBJ2-1 and V is TRBV7-8; D may match TRBD1 or TRBD2 (6 bases each). The CDR3 is 14 amino acids. Per the germline V gene, CDR1 is SGHVS and CDR2 is FQNEAQ. The ends were cut back, 6 bases at V and 6 bases at J, with 15 bases in the middle. The CDR3 is CASSSWSGANEQFF. The CDR3, as DNA: TGTGCCAGCAGTTCGTGGTCGGGGGCCAATGAGCAGTTCTTC.

The rearrangement links TRBV10-1 to TRBJ2-1, with TRBD2 identical over 10 bases. The ends lost 4 bases at V and 7 bases at J; junction bases unmatched: 4. Germline V gene lookup returns CDR1 WNHNN and CDR2 SYGVQD (reference sequence). This CDR3 contains 14 residues. Written as DNA, the CDR3 is TGCGCCAGCAGTGCGAGCGGGAGGGGAAATGAGCAGTTCTTC. Protein: CASSASGRGNEQFF.

A word on this clonotype: A read error may be the cause here, since a much bigger clone is one base away. The chain uses TRBV28 and TRBJ2-5; 8 bases fit TRBD2. This CDR3 spans 13 amino acids. Germline assignment: CDR1 MDHEN and CDR2 SYDVKM. V was clipped by 6 bases and J by 11 bases; unmatched bases: 11. The CDR3 loop is CASSNQRGRQQYF. The CDR3 DNA reads as TGTGCCAGCAGCAATCAGCGGGGGCGTCAGCAGTACTTC.